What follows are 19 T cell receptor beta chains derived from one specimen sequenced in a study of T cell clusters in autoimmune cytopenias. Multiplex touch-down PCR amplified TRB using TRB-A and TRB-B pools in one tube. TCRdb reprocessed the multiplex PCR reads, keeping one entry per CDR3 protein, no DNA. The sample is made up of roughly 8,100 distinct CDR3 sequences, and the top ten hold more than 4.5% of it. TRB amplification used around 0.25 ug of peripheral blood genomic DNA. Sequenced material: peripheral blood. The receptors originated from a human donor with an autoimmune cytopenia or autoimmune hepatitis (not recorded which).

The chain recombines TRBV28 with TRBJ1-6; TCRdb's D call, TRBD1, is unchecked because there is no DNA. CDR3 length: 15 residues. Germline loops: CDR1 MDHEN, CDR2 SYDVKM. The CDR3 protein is CASSTRTGQNSPLHF.

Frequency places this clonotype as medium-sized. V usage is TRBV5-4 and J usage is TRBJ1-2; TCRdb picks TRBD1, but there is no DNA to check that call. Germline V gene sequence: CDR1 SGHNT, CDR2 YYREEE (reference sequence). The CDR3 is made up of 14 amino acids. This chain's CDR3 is CASSLKTGAYGYTF.

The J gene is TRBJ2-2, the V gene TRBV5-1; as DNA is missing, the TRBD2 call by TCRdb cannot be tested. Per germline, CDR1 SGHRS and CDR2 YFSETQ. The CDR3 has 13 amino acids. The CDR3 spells CASSLSGTGELFF.

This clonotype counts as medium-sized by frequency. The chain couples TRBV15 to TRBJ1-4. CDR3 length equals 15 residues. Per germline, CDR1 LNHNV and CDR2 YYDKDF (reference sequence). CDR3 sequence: CATSRDRRYNEKLFF.

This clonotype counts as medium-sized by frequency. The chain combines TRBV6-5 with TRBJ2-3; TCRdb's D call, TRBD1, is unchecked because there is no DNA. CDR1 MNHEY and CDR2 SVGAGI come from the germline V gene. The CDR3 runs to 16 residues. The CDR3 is CASSESILGDTDTQYF.

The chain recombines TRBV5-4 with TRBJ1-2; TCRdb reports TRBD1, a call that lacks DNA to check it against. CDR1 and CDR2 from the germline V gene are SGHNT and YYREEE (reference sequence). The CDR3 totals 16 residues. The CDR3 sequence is CASSGYRDRVNYGYTF.

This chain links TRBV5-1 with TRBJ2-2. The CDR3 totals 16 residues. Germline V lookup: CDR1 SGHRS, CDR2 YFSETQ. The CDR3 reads CASSYPGTRTTGELFF.

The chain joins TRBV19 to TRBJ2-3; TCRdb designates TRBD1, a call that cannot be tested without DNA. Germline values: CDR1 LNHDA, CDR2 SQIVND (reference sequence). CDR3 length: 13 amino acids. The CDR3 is CASRHPQGDTQYF.

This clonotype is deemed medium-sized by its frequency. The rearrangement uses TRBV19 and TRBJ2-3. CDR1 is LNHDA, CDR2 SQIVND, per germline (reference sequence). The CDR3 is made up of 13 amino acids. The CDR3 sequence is CASSITDPSTQYF. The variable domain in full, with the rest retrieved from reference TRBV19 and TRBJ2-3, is DGGITQSPKYLFRKEGQNVTLSCEQNLNHDAMYWYRQDPGQGLRLIYYSQIVNDFQKGDIAEGYSVSREKKESFPLTVTSAQKNPTAFYLCASSITDPSTQYFGPGTRLTVL.

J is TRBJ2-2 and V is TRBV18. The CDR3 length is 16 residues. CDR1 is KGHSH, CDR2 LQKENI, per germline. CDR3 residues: CASSPPLTENTGELFF.

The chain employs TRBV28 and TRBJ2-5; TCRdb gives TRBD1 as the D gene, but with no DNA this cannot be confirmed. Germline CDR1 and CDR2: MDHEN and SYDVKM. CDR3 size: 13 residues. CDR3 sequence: CASSPGGRGTQYF.

The chain's CDR3 is CASSIAEYSGNTIYF. The chain couples TRBV19 to TRBJ1-3. CDR1 and CDR2 (germline): LNHDA, SQIVND (reference sequence). The CDR3 contains 15 residues.

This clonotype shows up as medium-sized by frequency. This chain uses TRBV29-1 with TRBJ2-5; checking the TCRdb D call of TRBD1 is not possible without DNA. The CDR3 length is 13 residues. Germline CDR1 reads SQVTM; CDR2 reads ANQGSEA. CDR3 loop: CSVDRTPQETQYF.

CDR3: CSARDGGGTDTQYF. V is TRBV20-1 and J is TRBJ2-3; the TRBD2 assignment by TCRdb is unverifiable without DNA. Germline CDR1 reads DFQATT; CDR2 reads SNEGSKA (reference sequence). This CDR3 comprises 14 residues.

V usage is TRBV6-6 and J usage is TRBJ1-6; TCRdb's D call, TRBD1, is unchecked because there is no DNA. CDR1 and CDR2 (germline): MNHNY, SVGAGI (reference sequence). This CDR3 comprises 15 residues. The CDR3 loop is CASSEQGRNNSPLHF.

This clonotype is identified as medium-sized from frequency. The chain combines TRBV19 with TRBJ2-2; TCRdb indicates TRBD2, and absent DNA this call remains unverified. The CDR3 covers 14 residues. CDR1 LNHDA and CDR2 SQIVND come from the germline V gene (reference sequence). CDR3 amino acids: CASTSGRQTGELFF.

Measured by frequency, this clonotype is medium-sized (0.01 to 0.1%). This chain's CDR3 is CASSRTSGGRDTQYF. The rearrangement links TRBV27 to TRBJ2-3; TCRdb indicates TRBD2, and absent DNA this call remains unverified. The CDR3 sequence is 15 residues long. Germline V gene lookup returns CDR1 MNHEY and CDR2 SMNVEV (reference sequence).

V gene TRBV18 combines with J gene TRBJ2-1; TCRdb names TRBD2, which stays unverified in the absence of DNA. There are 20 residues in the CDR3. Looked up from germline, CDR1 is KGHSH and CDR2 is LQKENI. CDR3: CASSPLGGTSSSSSYNEQFF.

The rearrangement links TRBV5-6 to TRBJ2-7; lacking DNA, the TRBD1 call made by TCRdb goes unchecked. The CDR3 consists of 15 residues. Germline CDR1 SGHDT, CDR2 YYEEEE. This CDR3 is CASSFYRGGPYEQYF.